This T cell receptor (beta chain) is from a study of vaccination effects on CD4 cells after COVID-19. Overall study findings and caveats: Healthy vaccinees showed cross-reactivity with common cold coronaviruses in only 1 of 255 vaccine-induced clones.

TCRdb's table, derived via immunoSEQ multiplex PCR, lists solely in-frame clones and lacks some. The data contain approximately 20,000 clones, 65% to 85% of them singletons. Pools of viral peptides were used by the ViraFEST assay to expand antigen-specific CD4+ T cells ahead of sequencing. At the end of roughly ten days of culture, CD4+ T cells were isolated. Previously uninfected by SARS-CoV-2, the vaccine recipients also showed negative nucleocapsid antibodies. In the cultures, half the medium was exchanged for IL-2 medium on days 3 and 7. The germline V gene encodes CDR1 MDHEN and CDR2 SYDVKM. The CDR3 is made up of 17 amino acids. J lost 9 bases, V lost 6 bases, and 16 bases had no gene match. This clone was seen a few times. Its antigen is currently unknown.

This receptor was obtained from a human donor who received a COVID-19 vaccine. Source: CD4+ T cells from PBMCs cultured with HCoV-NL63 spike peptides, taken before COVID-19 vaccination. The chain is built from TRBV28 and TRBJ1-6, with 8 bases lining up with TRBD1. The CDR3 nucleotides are TGTGCCAGCAGGCAGCGGTCCCCCGGGACAGGCCTTTCACCCCTCCACTTT. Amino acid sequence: CASRQRSPGTGLSPLHF. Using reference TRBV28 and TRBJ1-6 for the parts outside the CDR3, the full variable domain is DVKVTQSSRYLVKRTGEKVFLECVQDMDHENMFWYRQDPGLGLRLIYFSYDVKMKEKGDIPEGYSVSREKKERFSLILESASTNQTSMYLCASRQRSPGTGLSPLHFGNGTRLTVT.